The clone carrying this TCR beta chain showed up just once. Antigen specificity is unknown. This record belongs to a study of T cell responses to AZD1222 COVID-19 vaccine. The assay was immunoSEQ multiplex PCR, and TCRdb's table has in-frame clones only and misses some. This table has 170,000 or so clones, about nine tenths appearing once. Study-level results: Across the whole spike, CD4 TCRs peaked at regions 160-218 and 743-854. Regions left unmutated in variants are reportedly the target of nearly half of spike-specific TCRs.

The receptor was derived from an adult in good health. Sequencing was performed on peripheral blood, taken on day 0 of AZD1222 vaccination.

The CDR3 spells CATSRDVGGWETQYF. The CDR3 DNA is TGTGCCACCAGCAGAGATGTGGGGGGCTGGGAGACCCAGTACTTC. The rearrangement joins TRBV15 to TRBJ2-5; TRBD1 or TRBD2 may be the D gene (6 bases each). The CDR3 extends over 15 amino acids. V shed 0 bases and J shed 5 bases, with 13 bases lying between them. Germline-derived CDR1 and CDR2 are LNHNV and YYDKDF (reference sequence).